These 12 T cell receptor beta chains were sequenced from one sample in a study of blood T cell repertoires in COVID-19. Libraries were prepared by immunoSEQ multiplex PCR; TCRdb keeps only in-frame clonotypes and omits some of them. The sample lists fewer than 250,000 clones, around 87% occurring once. The sequenced material came from PBMCs or T cells enriched from blood (not recorded which). These receptors were taken from a man under 40 who had been exposed to COVID-19.

The chain employs TRBV4-2 and TRBJ2-1, with 15 bases aligning to TRBD2. CDR1 is LGHNA, CDR2 YNFKEQ, per germline. The J segment lost 7 bases and the V segment lost 1 base, leaving 5 bases of the junction unmatched. The CDR3 has 17 residues. CDR3 loop: CASSQGTSGGARNEQFF. DNA of the CDR3: TGTGCCAGCAGCCAAGGGACTAGCGGGGGGGCCAGGAATGAGCAGTTCTTC.

The J gene is TRBJ1-1, the V gene TRBV9; TRBD1 matches at 7 bases. Trimming cost V 1 base and J 8 bases; bases outside gene matches: 2. The CDR3 totals 12 residues. CDR1 SGDLS and CDR2 YYNGEE come from the germline V gene. CDR3 nucleotide sequence: TGTGCCAGCAGCGTACCGGACAGGGAAGCTTTCTTT. Protein sequence: CASSVPDREAFF.

The V and J genes are TRBV10-3 and TRBJ1-1, with 10 bases fitting TRBD1. From germline, CDR1 is ENHRY and CDR2 SYGVKD. J lost 1 base, V lost 6 bases, and 5 bases had no gene match. This CDR3 is 15 amino acids long. CDR3 coding DNA: TGTGCCATCAGCGGGACAGGGGACTCGAACACTGAAGCTTTCTTT. This gives the protein CAISGTGDSNTEAFF.

V gene TRBV7-9 combines with J gene TRBJ2-5; 7 nucleotides align to TRBD1. The J segment lost 5 bases and the V segment lost 2 bases, leaving 11 bases of the junction unmatched. The CDR3 covers 16 residues. Germline loops: CDR1 SEHNR, CDR2 FQNEAQ (reference sequence). The CDR3 nucleotides read TGTGCCAGCAGCTTAAGTCCCGGGACAGTTTTGGAGACCCAGTACTTC. Translated: CASSLSPGTVLETQYF.

The chain couples TRBV21-1 to TRBJ1-2; TRBD1 is the table's D call and was not checked against the DNA. TRBV21-1 is a pseudogene. There are 13 residues in the CDR3. In DNA form, the CDR3 reads TGTGCCAGCAATCTGGACAGGGTAATCGGCTACACCTTC. As protein: CASNLDRVIGYTF.

The V call is TRBV5-1, the J call TRBJ1-4; weak D call: TRBD1 (6 bases). This CDR3 has 15 amino acids. Trimming pared 0 bases from V and 4 bases from J, leaving 10 bases between. Germline assignment: CDR1 SGHRS and CDR2 YFSETQ. CDR3 nucleotides: TGCGCCAGCAGCTTGGACAGGGCCGGTAATGAAAAACTGTTTTTT. Its protein is CASSLDRAGNEKLFF.

V is TRBV2 and J is TRBJ1-2; perhaps TRBD1 as D (5 bases). V lost 8 bases and J 5 bases, leaving 12 bases between the germline ends. Germline lookup yields CDR1 SNHLY and CDR2 FYNNEI. The CDR3 loop spans 12 amino acids. The CDR3 here is CASGEEGYGYTF. DNA of the CDR3: TGTGCCAGCGGGGAAGAGGGGTATGGCTACACCTTC.

The chain joins TRBV20-1 to TRBJ2-1, with D maybe TRBD2 (6 bases). This CDR3 is 11 amino acids long. Germline V gene sequence: CDR1 DFQATT, CDR2 SNEGSKA (reference sequence). The V end was cut by 6 bases, the J end by 4 bases, with 7 bases between. The CDR3 region has the DNA TGCAGTGCGACTAGTTACAATGAGCAGTTCTTC. As protein: CSATSYNEQFF.

This clone was picked up many times. This chain connects TRBV2 to TRBJ2-2; D ambiguous. Trimming removed 8 bases at V and 8 bases at J, with 15 bases between. Germline lookup yields CDR1 SNHLY and CDR2 FYNNEI. CDR3 length: 13 residues. The CDR3, as DNA: TGTGCCAGCTCTGAGGCCATCGGAGGGGAGCTGTTTTTT. Its translation: CASSEAIGGELFF.

This chain connects TRBV5-6 to TRBJ1-1; D is possibly TRBD1 (6 bases). Trimming took off 6 bases at V and 1 base at J, with 16 bases between the two ends. From germline, CDR1 is SGHDT and CDR2 YYEEEE. CDR3 length: 15 amino acids. CDR3 bases: TGTGCCAGCACCTCTTGGGGGCAAAAGAACACTGAAGCTTTCTTT. Its protein is CASTSWGQKNTEAFF.

V usage is TRBV6-5 and J usage is TRBJ1-6; 7 positions agree with TRBD1. Germline loops: CDR1 MNHEY, CDR2 SVGAGI. Trimming at V came to 0 bases and at J to 6 bases, leaving 5 bases not matched to a gene. There are 16 residues in the CDR3. CDR3 sequence reads: CASSYSAGGFNSPLHF. Here the CDR3 DNA reads TGTGCCAGCAGTTACTCTGCAGGGGGTTTTAATTCACCCCTCCACTTT.

The chain joins TRBV4-2 to TRBJ2-1; D not resolved. The V gene's germline CDR1 is LGHNA and CDR2 YNFKEQ. V dropped 1 base and J dropped 10 bases, with 11 bases sitting between them. This CDR3 has 13 amino acids. The CDR3 nucleotides read TGTGCCAGCAGCCAAGTTGTAGGCAGGGAGCAGTTCTTC. Encoded protein: CASSQVVGREQFF.